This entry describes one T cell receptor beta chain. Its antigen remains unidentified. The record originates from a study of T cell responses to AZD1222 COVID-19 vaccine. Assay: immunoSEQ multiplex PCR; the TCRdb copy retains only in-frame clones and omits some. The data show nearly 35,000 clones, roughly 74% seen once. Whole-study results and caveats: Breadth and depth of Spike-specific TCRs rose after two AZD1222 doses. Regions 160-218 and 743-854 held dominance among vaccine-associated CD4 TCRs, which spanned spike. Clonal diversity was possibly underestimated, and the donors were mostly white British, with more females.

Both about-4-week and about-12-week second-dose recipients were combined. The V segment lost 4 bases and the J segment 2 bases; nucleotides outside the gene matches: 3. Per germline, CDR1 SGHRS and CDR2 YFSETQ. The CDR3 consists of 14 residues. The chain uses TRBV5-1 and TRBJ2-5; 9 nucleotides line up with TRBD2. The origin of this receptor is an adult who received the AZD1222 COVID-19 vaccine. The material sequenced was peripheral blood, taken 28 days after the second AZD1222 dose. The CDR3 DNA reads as TGCGCCAGCAGCCCGGGACTAGCACAAGAGACCCAGTACTTC. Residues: CASSPGLAQETQYF. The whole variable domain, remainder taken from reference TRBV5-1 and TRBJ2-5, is KAGVTQTPRYLIKTRGQQVTLSCSPISGHRSVSWYQQTPGQGLQFLFEYFSETQRNKGNFPGRFSGRQFSNSRSEMNVSTLELGDSALYLCASSPGLAQETQYFGPGTRLLVL.